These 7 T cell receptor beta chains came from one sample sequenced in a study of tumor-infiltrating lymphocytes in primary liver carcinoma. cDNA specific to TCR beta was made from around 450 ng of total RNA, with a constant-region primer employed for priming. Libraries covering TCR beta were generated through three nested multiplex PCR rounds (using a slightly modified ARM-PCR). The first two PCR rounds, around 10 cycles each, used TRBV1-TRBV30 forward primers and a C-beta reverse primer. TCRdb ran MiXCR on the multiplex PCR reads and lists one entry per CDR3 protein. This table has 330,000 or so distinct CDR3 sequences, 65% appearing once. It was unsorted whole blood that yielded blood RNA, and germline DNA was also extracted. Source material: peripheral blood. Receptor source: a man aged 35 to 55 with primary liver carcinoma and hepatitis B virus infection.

The CDR3 DNA follows: TGTGCCAGCAGGTTAAGTCTGGACAGGGGGCGAAGGGGATATGGCTACACCTTC. Residues: CASRLSLDRGRRGYGYTF. The chain combines TRBV11-2 with TRBJ1-2; TRBD1 matches 11 bases. CDR3 length: 18 residues. CDR1 SGHAT and CDR2 FQNNGV come from the germline V gene. The junction had 17 bases not matched to a gene; V was cut back by 6 bases and J by 5 bases.

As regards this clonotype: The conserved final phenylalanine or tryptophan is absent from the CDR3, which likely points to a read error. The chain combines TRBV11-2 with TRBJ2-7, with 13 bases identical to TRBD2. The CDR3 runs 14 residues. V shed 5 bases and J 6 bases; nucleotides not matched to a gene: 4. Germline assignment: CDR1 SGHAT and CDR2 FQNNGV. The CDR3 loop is CASSIWTSGSEQYS. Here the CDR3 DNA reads TGTGCCAGCAGCATATGGACTAGCGGGAGCGAGCAGTACTCC.

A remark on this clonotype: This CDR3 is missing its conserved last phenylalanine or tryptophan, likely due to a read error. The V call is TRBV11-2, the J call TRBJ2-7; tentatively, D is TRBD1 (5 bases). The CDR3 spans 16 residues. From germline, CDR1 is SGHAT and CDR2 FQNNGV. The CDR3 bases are TGTACCAGCAGCTTAGGAACGGCAGGGCTAGGCTACGAGCAGTACTCC. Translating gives CTSSLGTAGLGYEQYS.

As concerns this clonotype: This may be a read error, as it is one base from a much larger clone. CDR3 protein: CASRTGCGYGYTF. Here the CDR3 DNA reads TGTGCCAGCAGGACAGGGTGTGGCTATGGCTACACCTTC. The chain employs TRBV12-3 or TRBV12-4 and TRBJ1-2, with 7 bases aligning to TRBD1. The CDR3 is 13 amino acids. Losses at the gene ends were 6 bases for V and 4 bases for J; bases not matched to a gene: 5.

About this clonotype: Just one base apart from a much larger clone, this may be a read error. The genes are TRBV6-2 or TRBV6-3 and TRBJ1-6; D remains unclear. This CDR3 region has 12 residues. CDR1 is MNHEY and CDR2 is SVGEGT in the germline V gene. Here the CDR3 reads CASSKGRSPLYF. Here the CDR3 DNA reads TGTGCCAGCAGCAAAGGGCGGTCACCCCTCTACTTT.

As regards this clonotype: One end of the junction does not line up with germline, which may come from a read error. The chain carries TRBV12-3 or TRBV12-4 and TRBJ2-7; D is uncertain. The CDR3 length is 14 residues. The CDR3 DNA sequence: TGCGCCAGCAGTTTCGACGACGGGCTGTACGAGCAGTACTTC. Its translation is CASSFDDGLYEQYF.

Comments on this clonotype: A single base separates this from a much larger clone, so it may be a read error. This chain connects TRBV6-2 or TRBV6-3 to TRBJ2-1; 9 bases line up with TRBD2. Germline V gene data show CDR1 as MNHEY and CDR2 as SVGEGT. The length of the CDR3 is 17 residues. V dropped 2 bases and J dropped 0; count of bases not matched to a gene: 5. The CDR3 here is CASSYTSGRNSYNEQFF. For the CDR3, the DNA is TGTGCCAGCAGTTACACTAGCGGGCGGAACTCCTACAATGAGCAGTTCTTC.